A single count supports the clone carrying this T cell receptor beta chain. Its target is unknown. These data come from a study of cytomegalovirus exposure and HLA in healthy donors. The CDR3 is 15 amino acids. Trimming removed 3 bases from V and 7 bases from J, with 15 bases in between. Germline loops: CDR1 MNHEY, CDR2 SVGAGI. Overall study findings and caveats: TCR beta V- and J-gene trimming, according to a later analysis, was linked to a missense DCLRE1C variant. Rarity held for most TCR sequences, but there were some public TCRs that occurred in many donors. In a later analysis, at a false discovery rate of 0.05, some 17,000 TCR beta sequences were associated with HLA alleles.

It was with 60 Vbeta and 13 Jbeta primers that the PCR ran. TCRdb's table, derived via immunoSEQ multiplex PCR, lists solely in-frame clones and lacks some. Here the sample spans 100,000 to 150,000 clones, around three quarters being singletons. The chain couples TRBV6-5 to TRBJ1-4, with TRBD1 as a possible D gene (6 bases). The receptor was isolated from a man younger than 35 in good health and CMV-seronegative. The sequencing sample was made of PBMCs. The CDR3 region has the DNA TGTGCCAGCAGTTATCAACCCACAGGGATTGAAAAACTGTTTTTT. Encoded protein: CASSYQPTGIEKLFF.